These T cell receptor beta chains were read from a single sample in a study of regulatory T cells in long-lasting Graves disease. TCRdb analysed the multiplex PCR reads with MiXCR anew, one entry per CDR3 protein. The data hold about 500,000 distinct CDR3 sequences, with approximately 12% observed a single time. In addition, the sample was reused for a study of T cells in Graves' hyperthyroidism and ophthalmopathy.

The sequencing used peripheral blood mononuclear cells (PBMCs), collected at new diagnosis, from a patient treated with antithyroid drugs. The source is a woman in her 30s with Graves disease. The CDR3 runs from the conserved cysteine through the conserved F or W. Each record gives: clone size, D gene, CDR3 length, V gene, J gene, CDR3 DNA, CDR3 protein. A D gene is named only where the DNA matches it firmly. Part of the rows lack a size; the others show once, few, many or a class for expanded clones.

NA	NA	14	TRBV5-1	TRBJ2-7	TGCGCCAGCAGCTGGAGCGCCGGTCCCTACGAGCAGTACTTC	CASSWSAGPYEQYF
many	NA	15	TRBV7-2	TRBJ1-6	TGTGCCAGCAGCCTTACAGAGAGCTATAATTCACCCCTCCACTTT	CASSLTESYNSPLHF
many	NA	15	TRBV12-3/TRBV12-4	TRBJ1-1	TGTGCCAGCAGTTTTAGGCCCCAAAGAGGCACTGAAGCTTTCTTT	CASSFRPQRGTEAFF
many	NA	15	TRBV5-5	TRBJ1-1	TGTGCCAGCAGCGTACAAAGCGGGACTCCTGTTGAAGCTTTCTTT	CASSVQSGTPVEAFF
many	NA	16	TRBV5-6	TRBJ1-5	TGTGCCAGCAGCTTGGGCCCAGGATCACTCAATCAGCCCCAGCATTTT	CASSLGPGSLNQPQHF
many	TRBD2	14	TRBV27	TRBJ2-2	TGTGCCAGCAGTCGGGGGGACTTTAGCGGGGAGCTGTTTTTT	CASSRGDFSGELFF
NA	TRBD2	18	TRBV9	TRBJ2-1	TGTGCCAGCAGCGTAGGGACTAGCGGCACCACCTCCTACAATGAGCAGTTCTTC	CASSVGTSGTTSYNEQFF
NA	TRBD1	15	TRBV7-9	TRBJ1-1	TGTGCCAGCAGCTTTGCGGGACAGGGATTAAGCACGGCTTTCTTT	CASSFAGQGLSTAFF
many	TRBD2	14	TRBV11-2	TRBJ2-1	TGTGCCAGCAGGATAGCGGGAGGGGGTAATGAGCAGTTCTTC	CASRIAGGGNEQFF
many	NA	12	TRBV2	TRBJ2-5	TGTGCCAGCACTTATGGGGGGGAGACCCAGTACTTC	CASTYGGETQYF
few	TRBD1	14	TRBV19	TRBJ2-7	TGTGCCATTGGCCCCAGGGACAGGCCTTACGAGCAGTACTTC	CAIGPRDRPYEQYF
NA	NA	14	TRBV28	TRBJ2-7	TGTGCCAGCAGTCCCCGGGGTCAACCCTACGAGCAGTACTTC	CASSPRGQPYEQYF
many	TRBD2	13	TRBV30	TRBJ2-1	TGTGCCGGTAGCGGGAACTCCTACAATGAGCAGTTCTTC	CAGSGNSYNEQFF
few	TRBD1	16	TRBV6-2/TRBV6-3	TRBJ1-5	TGTGCCAGCAGTTACTCTCTCGGACAGGGGAGTCAGCCCCAGCATTTT	CASSYSLGQGSQPQHF
many	NA	15	TRBV9	TRBJ2-7	TGTGCCAGCAGCGTAGGGGGGTCCTACGGCTACGAGCAGTACTTC	CASSVGGSYGYEQYF
many	NA	15	TRBV27	TRBJ1-1	TGTGCCAGCAGTTTACAAGGGGGGAGGAACACTGAAGCTTTCTTT	CASSLQGGRNTEAFF
few	TRBD2	14	TRBV12-3/TRBV12-4	TRBJ2-7	TGTGCCAGCAGTTTCGACGGGAGGGATTACGAGCAGTACTTC	CASSFDGRDYEQYF
NA	NA	13	TRBV7-9	TRBJ1-5	TGTGCCAGCATGCGGGACCTTTCGGGGCCCCAGCATTTT	CASMRDLSGPQHF
many	TRBD1	16	TRBV2	TRBJ1-1	TGTGCCAGCAGTGAGGGGACAGGGAACTCGAACACTGAAGCTTTCTTT	CASSEGTGNSNTEAFF
many	TRBD1	14	TRBV10-3	TRBJ1-1	TGTGCCATCAGTCCCGGGACAGGAGACACTGAAGCTTTCTTT	CAISPGTGDTEAFF
NA	NA	15	TRBV30	TRBJ1-2	TGTGCCTGGAGTGTACACGTCCATCAAAGAGGGGGCTACACCTTC	CAWSVHVHQRGGYTF
NA	NA	12	TRBV29-1	TRBJ1-4	TGCAGCGGCCAGGACCCCAGCGAAAAACTGTTTTTT	CSGQDPSEKLFF
few	NA	14	TRBV19	TRBJ2-7	TGTGCCAGTAGTTCTCAGTGGGAGAGGAGGGAGCAGTACTTC	CASSSQWERREQYF
many	TRBD2	18	TRBV7-8	TRBJ2-2	TGTGCCAGCAGCTTTGGCGGGCTAGCGGGAGCTCGTACCGGGGAGCTGTTTTTT	CASSFGGLAGARTGELFF
NA	TRBD2	14	TRBV7-2	TRBJ2-3	TGTGCCAGCAGCTTAAGTAGCGGGATGGATACGCAGTATTTT	CASSLSSGMDTQYF
few	TRBD2	17	TRBV18	TRBJ2-3	TGTGCCAGCTCACCACAGGCTAGCGGGAGGGTCACAGATACGCAGTATTTT	CASSPQASGRVTDTQYF
many	NA	14	TRBV7-2	TRBJ1-2	TGTGCCAGCAGCTTTACCGCAGGGGTCATGGGCTACACCTTC	CASSFTAGVMGYTF
many	NA	13	TRBV6-1	TRBJ1-1	TGTGCCAGCAGTGAAGCGCTGGGATACCAGGCTTTCTTT	CASSEALGYQAFF
few	NA	16	TRBV7-9	TRBJ1-5	TGTGCCAGCAGCCCCGGCTCCGGGGGGAGCAATCAGCCCCAGCATTTT	CASSPGSGGSNQPQHF
many	NA	14	TRBV30	TRBJ2-3	TGTGCCTGGAGCACAGCTAGGGGAACAGATACGCAGTATTTT	CAWSTARGTDTQYF
few	TRBD1	14	TRBV6-4	TRBJ2-3	TGTGCCAGCAGTGACTCACAGGGGGCAGATACGCAGTATTTT	CASSDSQGADTQYF
many	TRBD1	21	TRBV11-2	TRBJ2-6	TGTGCCAGCAGCTTAGTGAGGTGGGGGACAGGGGCCCAATCTGGGGCCAACGTCCTGACTTTC	CASSLVRWGTGAQSGANVLTF
few	TRBD1	15	TRBV5-6	TRBJ1-2	TGTGCCAGCAGCCCCGGGACAGGGGGTGTGCGGGGCTACACCTTC	CASSPGTGGVRGYTF
NA	NA	16	TRBV7-9	TRBJ2-5	TGTGCCAGCGGCTTAGATCGGGCCAGGGACCAAGAGACCCAGTACTTC	CASGLDRARDQETQYF
many	NA	15	TRBV3-1	TRBJ2-2	TGTGCCAGCAGCCAAGGGACAGCCCCCACCGGGGAGCTGTTTTTT	CASSQGTAPTGELFF
many	NA	16	TRBV19	TRBJ1-4	TGTGCCACCCGGCAGCAGTCCGGGACACCCTTCGAAAAACTGTTTTTT	CATRQQSGTPFEKLFF
NA	NA	16	TRBV9	TRBJ2-1	TGTGCCAGCAGCGCCGGACTACCCAGGGGGTACAATGAGCAGTTCTTC	CASSAGLPRGYNEQFF
NA	NA	14	TRBV11-2	TRBJ2-7	TGTGCCAGCAGCTCTCTCCAGGGCGGCTACGAGCAGTACTTC	CASSSLQGGYEQYF
NA	NA	17	TRBV4-1	TRBJ1-2	TGCGCCAGCAGCCAAGATGTGGACAGCCCATTACTCTATGGCTACACCTTC	CASSQDVDSPLLYGYTF
few	TRBD2	13	TRBV12-3/TRBV12-4	TRBJ2-1	TGTGCCAGCAGTTTCTCCGGACTAGCAGACACGTTCTTC	CASSFSGLADTFF
many	NA	13	TRBV7-3	TRBJ2-3	TGTGCCAGCAGCTTGGAGGGCGCTCATACGCAGTATTTT	CASSLEGAHTQYF
NA	NA	17	TRBV18	TRBJ2-7	TGTGCCAGCTCACCAGGCGGGATTCGGGATAGCTCCTACGAGCAGTACTTC	CASSPGGIRDSSYEQYF
many	NA	13	TRBV29-1	TRBJ1-1	TGCAGCGTTGGTTTGGCCAGAAACACTGAAGCTTTCTTT	CSVGLARNTEAFF
few	TRBD1	15	TRBV5-1	TRBJ1-4	TGCGCCAGCAGCTTGGAGGGACAGGCTAATGAAAAACTGTTTTTT	CASSLEGQANEKLFF
many	TRBD2	16	TRBV12-5	TRBJ2-5	TGTGCTAGTCTGACTAGCGGGAGTTGGGTTGTAGAGACCCAGTACTTC	CASLTSGSWVVETQYF
NA	NA	13	TRBV6-1	TRBJ2-7	TGTGCCGCGGCCAGGGCCCAGGATTACGAGCAGTACTTC	CAAARAQDYEQYF
many	NA	12	TRBV20-1	TRBJ2-1	TGCAGTGCTATTCGGGGAAGCGATGAGCAGTTCTTC	CSAIRGSDEQFF
few	TRBD2	15	TRBV4-1	TRBJ2-7	TGCGCCAGCAGCCCCCGTGGGGACTACTCCTACGAGCAGTACTTC	CASSPRGDYSYEQYF
few	NA	13	TRBV5-6	TRBJ2-7	TGTGCCAGCAGGGTTGGACAGAGCTACGAGCAGTACTTC	CASRVGQSYEQYF
many	TRBD2	21	TRBV4-1	TRBJ2-7	TGCGCCAGCAGCCAAGATAGTCCCTCCGCTAGCGGGAGCTTATTCTCCTACGAGCAGTACTTC	CASSQDSPSASGSLFSYEQYF
NA	TRBD2	14	TRBV15	TRBJ2-5	TGTGCCACCAGGGCGGGACTAGGGCAGCAGACCCAGTACTTC	CATRAGLGQQTQYF
few	NA	14	TRBV6-2/TRBV6-3	TRBJ1-5	TGTGCCAGCAGTGAAGCGGGATCCAATCAGCCCCAGCATTTT	CASSEAGSNQPQHF